This T cell receptor beta chain is drawn from a study of blood T cell repertoires in COVID-19. The wider study: PBMCs, B-cell-depleted T cells, or T cells were the source of the cDNA or gDNA that made up the material.

CDR1 and CDR2 (germline): SGHRS, YFSETQ. This CDR3 is built from 14 residues. The ends were cut back, 0 bases at V and 11 bases at J, with 12 bases in the middle. Libraries were prepared by immunoSEQ multiplex PCR; TCRdb keeps only in-frame clonotypes and omits some of them. Of about 280,000 clones listed, 75% to 85% were seen once; the top ten hold 4.5% to 5.5%. Sequenced material: peripheral blood. The clonotype comes from a man between 50 and 59 years old with active or convalescent COVID-19. The rearrangement uses TRBV5-1 and TRBJ1-6; possible D gene TRBD1, 5 bases. CDR3 region: CASSLGAGQAPLHF. In DNA form, the CDR3 reads TGCGCCAGCAGCTTGGGTGCGGGGCAAGCACCCCTCCACTTT.